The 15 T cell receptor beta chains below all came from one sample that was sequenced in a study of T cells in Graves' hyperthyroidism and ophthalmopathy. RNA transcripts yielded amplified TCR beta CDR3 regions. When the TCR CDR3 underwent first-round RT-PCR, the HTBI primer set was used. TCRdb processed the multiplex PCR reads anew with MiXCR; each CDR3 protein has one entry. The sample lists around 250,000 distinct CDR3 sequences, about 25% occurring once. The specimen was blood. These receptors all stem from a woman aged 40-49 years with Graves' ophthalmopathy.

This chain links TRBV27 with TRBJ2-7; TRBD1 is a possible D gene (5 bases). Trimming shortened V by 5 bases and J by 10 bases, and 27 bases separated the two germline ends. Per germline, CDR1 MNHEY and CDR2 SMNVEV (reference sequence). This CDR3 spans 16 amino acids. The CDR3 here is CASSATPNRLTLGQYF. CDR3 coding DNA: TGTGCCAGCAGTGCCACGCCCAACAGGTTGACGCTTGGTCAGTACTTC.

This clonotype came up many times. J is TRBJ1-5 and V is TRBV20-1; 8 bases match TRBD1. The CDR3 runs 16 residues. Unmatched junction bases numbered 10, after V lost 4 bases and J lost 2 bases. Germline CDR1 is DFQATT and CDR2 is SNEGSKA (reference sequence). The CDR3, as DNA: TGCAGTGCTACCACATCCGACAGGGGAGGCAATCAGCCCCAGCATTTT. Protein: CSATTSDRGGNQPQHF.

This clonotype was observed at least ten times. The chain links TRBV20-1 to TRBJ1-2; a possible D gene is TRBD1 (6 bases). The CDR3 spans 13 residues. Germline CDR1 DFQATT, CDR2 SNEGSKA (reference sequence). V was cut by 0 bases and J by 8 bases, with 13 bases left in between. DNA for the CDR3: TGCAGTGCTAGAGATCGGGGGGCCTGGGGCTACACCTTC. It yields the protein CSARDRGAWGYTF.

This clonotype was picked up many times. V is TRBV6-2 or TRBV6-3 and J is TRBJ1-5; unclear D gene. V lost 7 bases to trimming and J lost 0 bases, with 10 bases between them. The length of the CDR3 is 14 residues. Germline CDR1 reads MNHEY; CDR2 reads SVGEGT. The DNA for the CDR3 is TGTGCCAGCACCCTACCCTATAGCAATCAGCCCCAGCATTTT. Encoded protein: CASTLPYSNQPQHF.

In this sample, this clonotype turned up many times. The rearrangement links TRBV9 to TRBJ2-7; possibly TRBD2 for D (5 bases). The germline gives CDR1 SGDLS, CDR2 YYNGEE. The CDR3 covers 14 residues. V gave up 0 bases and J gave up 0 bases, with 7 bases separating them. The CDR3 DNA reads TGTGCCAGCAGCGTAGGAGGGAGCTCCTACGAGCAGTACTTC. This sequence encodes CASSVGGSSYEQYF.

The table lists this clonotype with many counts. The CDR3 loop reads CATCPGTGGYGYTF. As DNA, the CDR3 is TGTGCCACCTGCCCCGGGACAGGGGGCTATGGCTACACCTTC. This chain joins TRBV28 and TRBJ1-2; 11 bases align to TRBD1. From germline, CDR1 is MDHEN and CDR2 SYDVKM. The CDR3 covers 14 residues. Trimming took 10 bases from V and 4 from J; bases not matched to a gene: 8.

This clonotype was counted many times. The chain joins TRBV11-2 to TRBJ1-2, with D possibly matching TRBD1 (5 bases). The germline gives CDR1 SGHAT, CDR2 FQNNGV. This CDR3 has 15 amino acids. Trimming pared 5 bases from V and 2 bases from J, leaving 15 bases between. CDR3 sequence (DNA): TGTGCCAGCAGCCCCCATATGACAGAGAACTATGGCTACACCTTC. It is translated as CASSPHMTENYGYTF.

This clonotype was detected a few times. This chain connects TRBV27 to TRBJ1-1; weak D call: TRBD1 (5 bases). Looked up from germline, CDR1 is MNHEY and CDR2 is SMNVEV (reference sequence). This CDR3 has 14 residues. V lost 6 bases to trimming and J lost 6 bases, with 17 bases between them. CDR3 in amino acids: CASSLRGAVAEAFF. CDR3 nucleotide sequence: TGTGCCAGCAGCTTACGCGGGGCCGTGGCTGAAGCTTTCTTT.

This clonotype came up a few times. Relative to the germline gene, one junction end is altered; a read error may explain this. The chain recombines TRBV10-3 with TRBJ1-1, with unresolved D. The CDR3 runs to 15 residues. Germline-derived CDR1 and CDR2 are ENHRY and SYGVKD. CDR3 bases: TGTGCCGCCATATCCCCCGCGGAAGAGAACACTGAAGCTTACTTT. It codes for CAAISPAEENTEAYF.

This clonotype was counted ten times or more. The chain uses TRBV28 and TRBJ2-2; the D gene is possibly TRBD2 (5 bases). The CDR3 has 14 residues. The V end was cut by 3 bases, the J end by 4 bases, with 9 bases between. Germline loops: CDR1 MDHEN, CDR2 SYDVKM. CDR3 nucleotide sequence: TGTGCCAGCAGTTTGAGCGGAACCACCGGGGAGCTGTTTTTT. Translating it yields CASSLSGTTGELFF.

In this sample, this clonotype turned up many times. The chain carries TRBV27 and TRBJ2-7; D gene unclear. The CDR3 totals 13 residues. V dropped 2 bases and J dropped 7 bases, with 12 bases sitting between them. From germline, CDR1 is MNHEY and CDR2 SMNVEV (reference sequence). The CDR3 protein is CASSLVWDGEQYF. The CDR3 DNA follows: TGTGCCAGCAGTTTAGTGTGGGATGGGGAGCAGTACTTC.

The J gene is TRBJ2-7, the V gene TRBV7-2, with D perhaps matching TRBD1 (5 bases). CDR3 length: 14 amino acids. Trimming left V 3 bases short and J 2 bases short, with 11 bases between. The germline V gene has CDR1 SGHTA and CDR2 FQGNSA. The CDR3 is CASSLKGSTYEQYF. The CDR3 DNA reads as TGTGCCAGCAGCTTGAAGGGGTCAACCTACGAGCAGTACTTC.

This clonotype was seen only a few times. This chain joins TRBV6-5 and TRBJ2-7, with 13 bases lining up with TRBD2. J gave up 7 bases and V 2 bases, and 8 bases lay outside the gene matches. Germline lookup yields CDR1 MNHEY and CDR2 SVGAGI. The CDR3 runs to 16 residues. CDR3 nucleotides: TGTGCCAGCAGTTACCGCGGACTAGCGGGAGCCCGAGAGCAGTACTTC. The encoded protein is CASSYRGLAGAREQYF.

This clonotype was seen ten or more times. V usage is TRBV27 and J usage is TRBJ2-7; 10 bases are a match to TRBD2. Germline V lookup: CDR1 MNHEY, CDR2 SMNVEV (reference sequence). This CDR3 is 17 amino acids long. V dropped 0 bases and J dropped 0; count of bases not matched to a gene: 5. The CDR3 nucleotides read TGTGCCAGCAGTTTATCGAGGCCTAGCGGGAGCTCCTACGAGCAGTACTTC. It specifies CASSLSRPSGSSYEQYF.

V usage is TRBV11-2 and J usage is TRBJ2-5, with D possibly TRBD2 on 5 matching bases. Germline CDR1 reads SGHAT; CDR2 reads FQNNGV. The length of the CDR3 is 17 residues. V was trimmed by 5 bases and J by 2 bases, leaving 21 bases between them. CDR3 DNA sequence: TGTGCCAGCAGCCCCACGGGAAGGACGTCCCTACAAGAGACCCAGTACTTC. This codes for CASSPTGRTSLQETQYF.